This entry lists 15 T cell receptor beta chains sequenced from one sample in a study of blood T cell repertoires in COVID-19. Profiling relied on immunoSEQ multiplex PCR, and the TCRdb table lists in-frame clones only, not all of them. The table lists 150,000 to 200,000 clones, approximately 80% of them singletons. Sequencing used PBMCs or T cells enriched from blood (not recorded which). These receptor sequences come from a man aged 65-85 years who had been exposed to COVID-19.

This clone was observed a single time. The CDR3 here is CASRTRDRVNYGYTF. The CDR3 nucleotides are TGTGCCAGCAGAACCCGGGACAGGGTTAACTATGGCTACACCTTC. The V gene is TRBV6-5, the J gene TRBJ1-2; 9 nucleotides agree with TRBD1. This CDR3 region has 15 residues. Per the germline V gene, CDR1 is MNHEY and CDR2 is SVGAGI. V lost 6 bases to trimming and J lost 1 base; unmatched junction nucleotides: 6.

The chain is built from TRBV24-1 and TRBJ2-2; TRBD2 matches 8 bases. The CDR3 totals 17 residues. Germline V CDR1 and CDR2: KGHDR, SFDVKD. With V trimmed by 8 bases and J by 4 bases, 14 bases remained unmatched. CDR3 in amino acids: CATKAPAGEGGTGELFF. The CDR3 DNA reads as TGTGCCACCAAAGCTCCAGCGGGGGAGGGGGGCACCGGGGAGCTGTTTTTT.

The chain recombines TRBV28 with TRBJ2-7; 9 positions match TRBD2. CDR1 and CDR2 (germline): MDHEN, SYDVKM. The CDR3 is 14 amino acids. The junction had 5 bases not matched to a gene; V was cut back by 3 bases and J by 5 bases. CDR3 residues: CASSFLAGNHEQYF. The CDR3 DNA reads TGTGCCAGCAGTTTTCTAGCGGGAAATCACGAGCAGTACTTC.

With regard to this clone: One junction end does not reproduce the germline sequence, and a read error may be involved. This chain joins TRBV6-8 and TRBJ2-2; 8 bases agree with TRBD2. The CDR3 sequence is 17 residues long. The germline V gene has CDR1 MNHGY and CDR2 SAAAGT. The DNA for the CDR3 is TGTGCCAGCGGTTACGTTGCCGGGAGGGCCCGGGCCGGGGAGCTGTTTTTT. Translated, it gives CASGYVAGRARAGELFF.

This chain uses TRBV6-1 with TRBJ2-7, with 9 nucleotides matching TRBD1. CDR3 size: 16 residues. Germline V gives CDR1 MNHNS, CDR2 SASEGT. V shed 2 bases and J 4 bases; nucleotides not matched to a gene: 9. The CDR3 DNA sequence: TGTGCCAGCAGTGAACGAGGACAGGGGAAAGGATACGAGCAGTACTTC. It encodes CASSERGQGKGYEQYF.

CDR3 coding DNA: TGTGCCAGCAGCTGGCGGCGAACAGGGGGGGAGCAGTACTTC. Its translation is CASSWRRTGGEQYF. The chain has TRBV5-6 and TRBJ2-7; 8 bases agree with TRBD1. The germline V gene has CDR1 SGHDT and CDR2 YYEEEE. CDR3 length equals 14 residues. J was trimmed by 7 bases and V by 3 bases; bases with no gene match: 9.

The rearrangement uses TRBV27 and TRBJ2-1; tentative D call: TRBD2 (7 bases). CDR3 size: 15 residues. CDR1 and CDR2 from the germline V gene are MNHEY and SMNVEV (reference sequence). The V end lost 6 bases, the J end lost 6 bases, and 18 bases lay between the germline ends. DNA for the CDR3: TGTGCCAGCAGCCCGAAGGGGGGGGGCTTCAATGAGCAGTTCTTC. It encodes CASSPKGGGFNEQFF.

V gene TRBV10-3 combines with J gene TRBJ2-1, with TRBD2 matching 8 bases. From germline, CDR1 is ENHRY and CDR2 SYGVKD. The CDR3 covers 18 residues. V trimming: 2 bases; J trimming: 6 bases; junction bases outside the gene matches: 15. DNA of the CDR3: TGTGCCATCAGTGAGCTGGAGATTAGCGGGGTCGGTCGCAATGAGCAGTTCTTC. This codes for CAISELEISGVGRNEQFF.

This rearrangement joins TRBV19 to TRBJ2-5; 11 bases are shared with TRBD1. CDR3 length equals 15 residues. Germline V gene lookup returns CDR1 LNHDA and CDR2 SQIVND (reference sequence). V dropped 5 bases and J dropped 3; count of bases not matched to a gene: 5. This CDR3 is CASSGQGALEETQYF. The DNA for the CDR3 is TGTGCCAGTAGTGGACAGGGGGCGCTTGAAGAGACCCAGTACTTC.

V is TRBV24-1 and J is TRBJ1-3; D gene unclear. The V gene's germline CDR1 is KGHDR and CDR2 SFDVKD. V dropped 0 bases and J dropped 3 bases, with 2 bases sitting between them. The CDR3 sequence is 13 residues long. DNA of the CDR3: TGTGCCACCAGTGATTTGCGTGGAAACACCATATATTTT. Its protein product is CATSDLRGNTIYF.

The chain links TRBV5-1 to TRBJ1-2; D is unresolved. CDR3 size: 16 residues. CDR1 is SGHRS and CDR2 is YFSETQ in the germline V gene. V lost 0 bases and J 4 bases, leaving 16 bases between the germline ends. CDR3 region: CASSLAQPGSSYGYTF. Written as DNA, the CDR3 is TGCGCCAGCAGCTTGGCACAGCCCGGCTCCTCCTATGGCTACACCTTC.

The gene calls are TRBV21-1 and TRBJ2-1; the listed D gene, TRBD1, was not tested against the DNA. TRBV21-1 is a pseudogene segment. The CDR3 length is 15 residues. The CDR3 DNA sequence: TGTGCCAGCAGCAAAGGGACAGGGCTGTACAATGAGCAGTTCTTC. Its translation is CASSKGTGLYNEQFF.

V and J are TRBV6-1 and TRBJ1-2, with D perhaps TRBD1 (5 bases). CDR1 and CDR2 from the germline V gene are MNHNS and SASEGT. V lost 2 bases and J lost 11, with 21 bases in between. This CDR3 comprises 15 residues. This chain's CDR3 is CASSEIGAYPQLYTF. CDR3 DNA: TGTGCCAGCAGTGAAATAGGGGCATACCCCCAACTATACACCTTC.

The chain is built from TRBV3-1 (or the pseudogene TRBV3-2) and TRBJ2-2, with 8 bases identical to TRBD2. This CDR3 is 14 amino acids long. Germline CDR1 LGHDT, CDR2 YNNKEL (reference sequence). Germline trimming cut 6 bases from V and 4 bases from J; bases unmatched to any gene: 4. CDR3 region: CASRKRESTGELFF. DNA for the CDR3: TGTGCCAGCAGGAAGCGGGAGAGCACCGGGGAGCTGTTTTTT.

This chain links TRBV11-3 with TRBJ2-1, with D perhaps matching TRBD2 (6 bases). Deletions cut 5 bases from V and 5 bases from J, with 16 bases between. This CDR3 comprises 15 residues. CDR1 and CDR2 from the germline V gene are SGHNT and YENEEA. DNA for the CDR3: TGTGCCAGCAGCCTAGGGCGGGGTGATCACAATGAGCAGTTCTTC. Translated: CASSLGRGDHNEQFF.